Shown below are 18 T cell receptor beta chains from a single sample sequenced in a study of blood T cells in healthy people across ages. Alongside a J-beta primer mix, a sample-barcoded 5' primer served in a second PCR lasting roughly 7 to 12 cycles. TCRdb ran MiXCR on the 5' RACE reads and lists one entry per CDR3 protein. The sample records about 540,000 distinct CDR3 sequences, under 30% being singletons. This sample was shared with a second study, whose subject was T cells of mothers and their children.

What was sequenced was blood. The receptors stem from a boy under 18 in good health.

This rearrangement joins TRBV5-1 to TRBJ2-5, with 7 bases that match TRBD2. Gene TRBJ2-7 matches the end of the DNA better, so the J call may be wrong. Germline V CDR1 and CDR2: SGHRS, YFSETQ. There are 15 residues in the CDR3. In nucleotides, the CDR3 is TGCGCCAGCAGCTTGGTGTCGGGAGGTGACTACGAGCAGTACTTC. This sequence encodes CASSLVSGGDYEQYF.

V is TRBV4-2 and J is TRBJ1-2, with D tentatively TRBD1 (6 bases). This CDR3 has 13 residues. V lost 7 bases and J 5 bases, leaving 14 bases between the germline ends. Looked up from germline, CDR1 is LGHNA and CDR2 is YNFKEQ. The CDR3 loop reads CASTQTGQYGYTF. Here the CDR3 DNA reads TGTGCCAGCACACAAACAGGGCAGTATGGCTACACCTTC.

This clonotype has only a few counts. The V gene is TRBV12-3 or TRBV12-4, the J gene TRBJ2-1; D may be TRBD1 or TRBD2 (6 bases each). The CDR3 has 14 amino acids. Trimming removed 2 bases from V and 5 bases from J, with 10 bases in between. CDR3 in amino acids: CASSLQGGNNEQFF. Written as DNA, the CDR3 is TGTGCCAGCAGTTTACAAGGGGGGAACAATGAGCAGTTCTTC.

This clonotype has just a few counts. This sequence joins TRBV20-1 and TRBJ1-5; a possible D gene is TRBD1 (6 bases). Germline-derived CDR1 and CDR2 are DFQATT and SNEGSKA (reference sequence). The length of the CDR3 is 16 residues. V was cut by 0 bases and J by 8 bases, with 20 bases left in between. CDR3 region: CSARDRGRPRYEPQHF. Here the CDR3 DNA reads TGCAGTGCTAGAGATCGGGGGCGCCCGCGGTACGAGCCCCAGCATTTT.

V is TRBV20-1 and J is TRBJ2-5; 7 bases are shared with TRBD1. Near its end, the DNA agrees better with TRBJ2-7, so the J call may be wrong. The CDR3 extends over 15 amino acids. The germline gives CDR1 DFQATT, CDR2 SNEGSKA (reference sequence). The CDR3 bases are TGCAGTGCTAGAGATGAGGAGACAGGGTTCTACGAGCAGTACTTC. Its translation is CSARDEETGFYEQYF.

Only a few counts were recorded for this clonotype. CDR3 DNA: TGCGCCAGTAGACTAGGGGACACTGAAGCTTTCTTT. This gives the protein CASRLGDTEAFF. The chain combines TRBV5-1 with TRBJ1-1; D perhaps matches TRBD1 (5 bases). CDR1 and CDR2 (germline): SGHRS, YFSETQ. The CDR3 is 12 residues long. Trimming removed 8 bases at V and 3 bases at J, with 11 bases between.

This clonotype came up many times. The chain employs TRBV5-1 and TRBJ2-5, with TRBD2 matching over 12 bases. V lost 2 bases, J lost 4 bases, and 3 bases stayed unmatched. There are 15 residues in the CDR3. Germline CDR1 is SGHRS and CDR2 is YFSETQ. CDR3 residues: CASSLLAGGGETQYF. CDR3 in DNA: TGCGCCAGCAGCTTACTAGCGGGAGGCGGAGAGACCCAGTACTTC.

This clonotype was seen more than once but under ten times. This chain uses TRBV5-4 with TRBJ2-5, with 10 bases that match TRBD1. This CDR3 has 16 amino acids. Germline lookup yields CDR1 SGHNT and CDR2 YYREEE (reference sequence). Germline trimming cut 2 bases from V and 5 bases from J; bases unmatched to any gene: 9. The CDR3 loop is CASSFGGTGELETQYF. In nucleotides, the CDR3 is TGTGCCAGCAGCTTCGGAGGGACAGGGGAATTGGAGACCCAGTACTTC.

This clonotype was seen a handful of times. The chain is built from TRBV4-3 and TRBJ1-1; the D is unclear. CDR1 and CDR2 from the germline V gene are LGHNA and YSLEER. This CDR3 region has 15 residues. The ends were cut back, 3 bases at V and 0 bases at J, with 11 bases in the middle. The CDR3 is CASSQGVHMNTEAFF. The CDR3 region has the DNA TGCGCCAGCAGCCAGGGTGTCCATATGAACACTGAAGCTTTCTTT.

This clonotype has only a few counts. The V call is TRBV20-1, the J call TRBJ1-2, with D maybe TRBD1 (5 bases). CDR3 length equals 14 residues. Germline CDR1 DFQATT, CDR2 SNEGSKA (reference sequence). The V gene lost 5 bases and the J gene lost 1 base, with 14 bases spanning the gap. CDR3 sequence reads: CSALAAQGNYGYTF. The CDR3, as DNA: TGCAGTGCTCTTGCAGCCCAGGGTAACTATGGCTACACCTTC.

This clonotype has just a few counts. The rearrangement uses TRBV7-9 and TRBJ2-6; 9 bases are a match to TRBD1. V gave up 1 base and J gave up 1 base; unmatched junction bases: 5. The CDR3 has 18 amino acids. Germline CDR1 SEHNR, CDR2 FQNEAQ (reference sequence). Here the CDR3 reads CASSLVWDRVSGANVLTF. The CDR3 bases are TGTGCCAGCAGCTTAGTCTGGGACAGGGTATCTGGGGCCAACGTCCTGACTTTC.

This clonotype was seen a few times. This chain connects TRBV28 to TRBJ2-5, with 8 bases lining up with TRBD2. The J call may not be correct, given that the DNA end is closer to TRBJ2-1. Germline assignment: CDR1 MDHEN and CDR2 SYDVKM. The CDR3 totals 15 residues. CDR3 bases: TGTGCCAGCAGTTGGAGTAGCGGGGCCCTCAATGAGCAGTTCTTC. Translating gives CASSWSSGALNEQFF.

Ten or more counts support this clonotype. The V gene is TRBV27, the J gene TRBJ2-6; no firm D call. V lost 6 bases and J 3 bases, leaving 6 bases between the germline ends. Germline-derived CDR1 and CDR2 are MNHEY and SMNVEV (reference sequence). The CDR3 consists of 13 residues. The CDR3 DNA reads as TGTGCCAGCAGCTTAGGTGGGGCCAACGTCCTGACTTTC. The encoded protein is CASSLGGANVLTF.

This clonotype occurred a few times. This rearrangement joins TRBV12-3 or TRBV12-4 to TRBJ2-1, with a weak D call TRBD2 (5 bases). The germline V and J ends were trimmed by 2 bases and 8 bases, with 16 bases remaining between them. The CDR3 is made up of 15 amino acids. The CDR3 reads CASSLRSGRRDEQFF. CDR3 nucleotide sequence: TGTGCCAGCAGTTTACGGTCCGGTCGGCGGGATGAGCAGTTCTTC.

The chain recombines TRBV7-8 with TRBJ2-3; 7 positions agree with TRBD2. The V gene's germline CDR1 is SGHVS and CDR2 FQNEAQ. The J segment lost 2 bases and the V segment lost 5 bases, leaving 7 bases of the junction unmatched. The CDR3 is 15 residues long. CDR3 protein: CASSLKRDLTDTQYF. DNA of the CDR3: TGTGCCAGCAGCCTGAAGCGGGACCTCACAGATACGCAGTATTTT.

This clonotype was seen only a few times. One junction end does not reproduce the germline sequence, and a read error may be involved. This rearrangement joins TRBV6-5 to TRBJ2-6, with D tentatively TRBD2 (5 bases). CDR1 is MNHEY, CDR2 SVGAGI, per germline. The CDR3 runs 15 residues. The CDR3 region has the DNA TGTGCCGGCAGTTACTCCGGGGAAGGGGCCAACGTCCTGACTTTC. It is translated as CAGSYSGEGANVLTF.

This chain connects TRBV7-2 to TRBJ2-3; D is unresolved. The CDR3 is made up of 14 amino acids. From germline, CDR1 is SGHTA and CDR2 FQGNSA. Deletions cut 7 bases from V and 7 bases from J, with 18 bases between. Here the CDR3 DNA reads TGTGCCAGCAACGGCAGAGAAGCCAGGTATACGCAGTATTTT. Protein product: CASNGREARYTQYF.

Ten or more counts support this clonotype. This chain links TRBV7-2 with TRBJ1-3; TRBD1 aligns across 9 bases. The length of the CDR3 is 18 residues. In germline, CDR1 is SGHTA, CDR2 FQGNSA. V was pared by 0 bases and J by 4 bases, with 10 bases of the junction left unmatched. The CDR3 sequence: CASSLAPPGQGEGNTIYF. Here the CDR3 DNA reads TGTGCCAGCAGCTTAGCCCCCCCGGGACAGGGAGAAGGAAACACCATATATTTT.